This T cell receptor (beta chain) was recorded in a study of blood T cell repertoires in COVID-19 (dated by TCRdb to about 2020). At the level of the whole study: Samples from collaborators originated in the United States, Italy and Spain and spanned both the acute and convalescent phases of COVID-19. The prospective study material was composed of cDNA or gDNA derived from T cells, B-cell-depleted T cells, or PBMCs. The dataset comprised deeply sampled blood TCRbeta repertoires from subjects exposed to, actively infected with, or recovered from COVID-19. The repertoires were released in a freely available public database meant as a resource for research on the immune response to SARS-CoV-2. Samples came from the ongoing ImmuneRACE study (first 160 participants) plus 1,254 subjects from 6 global collaborators. A de-identified subject ID, COVID-19 status, age in years and sex were almost always included in the sample metadata. Where HLA class I and class II types were available, the types were taken from metadata supplied by the sample provider, not from assay-based typing. The research as a whole found: Clinical and demographic metadata were provided uncurated, with the amount varying by source and participant.

The collaborating institutions used their own protocols to collect whole blood in K2EDTA tubes. Collaborator samples were shipped for TCRbeta analysis as frozen whole blood, isolated PBMCs, or DNA extracted from either sample type. The immunoSEQ Assay, a bias-controlled multiplex PCR, was used to amplify TCRbeta CDR3 regions from genomic DNA. The study's processing was this. Within the assay, amplification of reference gene primers was used to estimate how many nucleated cells each sample contained. Sequence reads were collapsed and filtered to measure the absolute abundance of every unique TCRbeta CDR3 rearrangement. For each sample, productive Simpson clonality was calculated by taking the square root of Simpson's diversity index across productive rearrangements. What TCRdb holds here is the immuneACCESS table cut down to in-frame rearrangements. Part of the clones is not present; checked against another copy, under half of the missing clones reflect an unresolved V gene, and the others are unexplained. Clonal size and the V and J genes are those of that table, whereas D and trimming came from the DNA. Across this sample there are 85,000 to 95,000 clones, with roughly 88% seen only once. The biggest ten clones account for approximately 0.45% of the sample.

Notes on this clone: Its antigen has not been determined. Qualities for individual bases were not recorded, and no much larger clone is one base off.

V ends up 4 bases short and J 6 bases short, with an unmatched junction base count of 6. The germline V gene gives CDR1 as SGHRS and CDR2 as YFSETQ. Measured from the cysteine to the phenylalanine, the CDR3 is 14 residues long. The entry retains the CDR3 DNA only, 42 bases that are in frame from base 1. Sequencing used peripheral blood. The clonotype comes from a man between 60 and 75 years old with acute or convalescent COVID-19. This receptor chain uses TRBV5-1 and TRBJ2-3, with 9 bases aligning to TRBD1. The nucleotides read TGCGCCAGCAGCGTACCGACAGGGGGTGATACGCAGTATTTT. Its protein is CASSVPTGGDTQYF. Reference TRBV5-1 and TRBJ2-3 proteins supply the regions before and after the CDR3; the full variable domain is: KAGVTQTPRYLIKTRGQQVTLSCSPISGHRSVSWYQQTPGQGLQFLFEYFSETQRNKGNFPGRFSGRQFSNSRSEMNVSTLELGDSALYLCASSVPTGGDTQYFGPGTRLTVL.